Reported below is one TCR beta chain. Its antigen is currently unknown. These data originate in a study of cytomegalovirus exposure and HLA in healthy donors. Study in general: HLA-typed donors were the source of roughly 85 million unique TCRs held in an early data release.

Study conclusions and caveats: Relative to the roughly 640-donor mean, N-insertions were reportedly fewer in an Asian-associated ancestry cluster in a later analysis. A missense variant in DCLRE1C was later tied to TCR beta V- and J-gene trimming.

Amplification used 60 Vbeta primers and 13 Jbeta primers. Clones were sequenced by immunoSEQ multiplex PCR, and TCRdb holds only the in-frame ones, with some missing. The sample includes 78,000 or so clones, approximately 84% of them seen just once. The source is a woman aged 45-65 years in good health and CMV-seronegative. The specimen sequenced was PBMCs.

This chain's CDR3 is CASSPRRRDRVEAGELFF. The CDR3, as DNA: TGTGCCAGCAGCCCAAGACGCCGGGACAGGGTGGAGGCCGGGGAGCTGTTTTTT. This chain connects TRBV11-2 to TRBJ2-2; 9 bases are shared with TRBD1. The CDR3 is 18 amino acids. Per the germline V gene, CDR1 is SGHAT and CDR2 is FQNNGV. The V and J ends lost 5 bases and 6 bases, in that order; junction bases with no gene match: 16.